This note documents a single TCR beta chain sequence. This entry is derived from a study of glioma-infiltrating T cells after dendritic cell vaccination. Study in general: At biweekly intervals, patients got three intradermal dendritic cell vaccine injections.

The PCR used 60 V beta and 13 J beta primers. The table came from immunoSEQ multiplex PCR; TCRdb's copy has only in-frame clones and leaves some out. The repertoire holds 80,000 to 95,000 clones, with about 85% as singletons. Fresh-frozen tumor tissue and more than two years of survival data were available for all. Sequences were derived from blood, sampled before dendritic cell vaccination. The sequence was obtained from a human donor with glioblastoma.

As DNA, the CDR3 is TGTGCCAGCAGCGTAGCACAGACCGTCTATGGCTACACCTTC. It codes for CASSVAQTVYGYTF. The gene calls are TRBV9 and TRBJ1-2; no definite D call. The germline V and J ends were trimmed by 0 bases and 4 bases, with 10 bases remaining between them. This CDR3 is 14 amino acids long. Germline lookup yields CDR1 SGDLS and CDR2 YYNGEE.